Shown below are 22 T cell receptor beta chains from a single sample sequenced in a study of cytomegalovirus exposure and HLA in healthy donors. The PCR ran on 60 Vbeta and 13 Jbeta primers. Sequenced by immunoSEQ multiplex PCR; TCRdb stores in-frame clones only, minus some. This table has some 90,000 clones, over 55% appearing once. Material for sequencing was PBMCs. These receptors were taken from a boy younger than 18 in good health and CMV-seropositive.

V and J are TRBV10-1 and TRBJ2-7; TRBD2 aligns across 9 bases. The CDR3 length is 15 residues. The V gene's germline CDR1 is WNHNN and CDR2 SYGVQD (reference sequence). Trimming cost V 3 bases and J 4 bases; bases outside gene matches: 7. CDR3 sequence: CASSDGVAGVYEQYF. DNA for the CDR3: TGCGCCAGCAGTGACGGGGTAGCGGGAGTGTACGAGCAGTACTTC.

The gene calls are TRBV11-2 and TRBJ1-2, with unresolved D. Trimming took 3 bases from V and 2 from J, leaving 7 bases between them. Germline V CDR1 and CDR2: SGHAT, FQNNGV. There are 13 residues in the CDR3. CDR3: CASSFLQNYGYTF. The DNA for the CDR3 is TGTGCCAGCAGCTTTTTACAGAACTATGGCTACACCTTC. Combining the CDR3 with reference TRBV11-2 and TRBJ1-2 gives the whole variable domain EAGVAQSPRYKIIEKRQSVAFWCNPISGHATLYWYQQILGQGPKLLIQFQNNGVVDDSQLPKDRFSAERLKGVDSTLKIQPAKLEDSAVYLCASSFLQNYGYTFGSGTRLTVV.

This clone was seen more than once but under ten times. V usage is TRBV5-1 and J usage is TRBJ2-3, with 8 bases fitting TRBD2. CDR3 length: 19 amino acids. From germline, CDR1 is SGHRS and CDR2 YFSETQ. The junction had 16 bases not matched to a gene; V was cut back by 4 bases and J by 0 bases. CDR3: CASSPGLAYQGGSTDTQYF. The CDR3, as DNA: TGCGCCAGCAGCCCCGGACTAGCTTACCAGGGAGGAAGCACAGATACGCAGTATTTT.

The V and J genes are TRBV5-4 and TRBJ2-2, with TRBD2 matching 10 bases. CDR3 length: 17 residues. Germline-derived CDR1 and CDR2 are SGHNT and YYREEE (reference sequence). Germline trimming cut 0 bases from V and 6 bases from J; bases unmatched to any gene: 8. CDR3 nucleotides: TGTGCCAGCAGCTTGGTACCGGGACTAGCGAATTCCGGGGAGCTGTTTTTT. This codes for CASSLVPGLANSGELFF. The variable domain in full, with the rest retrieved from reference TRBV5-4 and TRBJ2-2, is ETGVTQSPTHLIKTRGQQVTLRCSSQSGHNTVSWYQQALGQGPQFIFQYYREEENGRGNFPPRFSGLQFPNYSSELNVNALELDDSALYLCASSLVPGLANSGELFFGEGSRLTVL.

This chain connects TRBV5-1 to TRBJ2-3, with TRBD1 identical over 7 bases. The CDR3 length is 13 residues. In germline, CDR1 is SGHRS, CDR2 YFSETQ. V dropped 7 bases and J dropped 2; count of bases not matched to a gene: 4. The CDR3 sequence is CASSQGTTDTQYF. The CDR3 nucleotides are TGCGCCAGCTCACAGGGGACCACAGATACGCAGTATTTT.

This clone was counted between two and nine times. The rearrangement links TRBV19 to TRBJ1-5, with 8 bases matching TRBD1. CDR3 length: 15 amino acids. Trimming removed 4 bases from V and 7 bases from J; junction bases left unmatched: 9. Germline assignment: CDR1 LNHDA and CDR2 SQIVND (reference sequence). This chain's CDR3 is CASSRDRGLGQPQHF. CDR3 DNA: TGTGCCAGTAGTAGAGACAGGGGCCTGGGGCAGCCCCAGCATTTT.

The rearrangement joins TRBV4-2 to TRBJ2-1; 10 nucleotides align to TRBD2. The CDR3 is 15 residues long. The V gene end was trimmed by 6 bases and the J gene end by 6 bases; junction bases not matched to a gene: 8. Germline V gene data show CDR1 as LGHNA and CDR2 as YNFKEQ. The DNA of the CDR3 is TGTGCCAGCAGACGATCTAGCGGGGGTCCCAATGAGCAGTTCTTC. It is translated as CASRRSSGGPNEQFF.

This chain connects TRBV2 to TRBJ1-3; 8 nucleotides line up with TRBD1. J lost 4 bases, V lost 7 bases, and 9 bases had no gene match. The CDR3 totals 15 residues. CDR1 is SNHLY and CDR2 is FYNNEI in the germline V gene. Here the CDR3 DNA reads TGTGCCAGCATGACCGGGACAGGCCCCGGAAACACCATATATTTT. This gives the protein CASMTGTGPGNTIYF.

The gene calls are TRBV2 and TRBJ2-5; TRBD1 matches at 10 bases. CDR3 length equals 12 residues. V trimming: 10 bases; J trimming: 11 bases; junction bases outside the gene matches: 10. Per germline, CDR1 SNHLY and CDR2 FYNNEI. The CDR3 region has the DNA TGTGCCACCATCACCACGGGACAGGGGCAGTACTTC. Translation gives CATITTGQGQYF.

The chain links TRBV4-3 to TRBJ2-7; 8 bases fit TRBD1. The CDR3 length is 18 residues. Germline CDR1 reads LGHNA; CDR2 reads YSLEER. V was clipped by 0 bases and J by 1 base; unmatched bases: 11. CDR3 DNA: TGCGCCAGCAGCCAAGAGGTTCGACCGGGACAGGTGTCCTACGAGCAGTACTTC. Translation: CASSQEVRPGQVSYEQYF.

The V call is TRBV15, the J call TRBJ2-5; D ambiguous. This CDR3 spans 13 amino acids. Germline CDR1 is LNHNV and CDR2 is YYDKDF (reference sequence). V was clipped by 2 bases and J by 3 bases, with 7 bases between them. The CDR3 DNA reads TGTGCCACCAGCAGAAGAATAGAAGAGACCCAGTACTTC. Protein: CATSRRIEETQYF. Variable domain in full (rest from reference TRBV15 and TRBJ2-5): DAMVIQNPRYQVTQFGKPVTLSCSQTLNHNVMYWYQQKSSQAPKLLFHYYDKDFNNEADTPDNFQSRRPNTSFCFLDIRSPGLGDTAMYLCATSRRIEETQYFGPGTRLLVL.

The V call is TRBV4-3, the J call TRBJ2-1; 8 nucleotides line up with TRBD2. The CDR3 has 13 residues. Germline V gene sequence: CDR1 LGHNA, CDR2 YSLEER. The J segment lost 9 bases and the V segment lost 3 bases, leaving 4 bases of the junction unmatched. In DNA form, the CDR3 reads TGCGCCAGCAGCCATGGACTAGCAGGTGAGCAGTTCTTC. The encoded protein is CASSHGLAGEQFF.

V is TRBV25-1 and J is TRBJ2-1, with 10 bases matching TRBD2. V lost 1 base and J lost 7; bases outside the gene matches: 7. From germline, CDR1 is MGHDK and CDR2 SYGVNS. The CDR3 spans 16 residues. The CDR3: CASSELSSGRSNEQFF. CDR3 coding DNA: TGTGCCAGCAGTGAATTAAGTAGCGGGAGGTCGAATGAGCAGTTCTTC.

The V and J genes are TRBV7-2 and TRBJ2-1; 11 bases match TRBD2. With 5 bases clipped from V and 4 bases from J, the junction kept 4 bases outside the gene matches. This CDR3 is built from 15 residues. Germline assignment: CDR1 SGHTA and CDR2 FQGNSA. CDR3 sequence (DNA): TGTGCCAGCAGCCCCATAGCGGGGGGGTACAATGAGCAGTTCTTC. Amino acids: CASSPIAGGYNEQFF.

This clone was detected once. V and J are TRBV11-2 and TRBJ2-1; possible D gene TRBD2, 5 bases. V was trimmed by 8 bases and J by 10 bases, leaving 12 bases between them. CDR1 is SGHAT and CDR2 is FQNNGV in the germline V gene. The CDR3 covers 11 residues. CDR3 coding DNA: TGTGCCAGCGGACTCTTGCCGGAGCAGTTCTTC. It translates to CASGLLPEQFF.

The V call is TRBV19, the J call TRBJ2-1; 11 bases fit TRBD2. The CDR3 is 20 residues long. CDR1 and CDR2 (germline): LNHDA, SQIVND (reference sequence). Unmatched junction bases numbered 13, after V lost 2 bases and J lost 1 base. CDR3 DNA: TGTGCCAGTAGTATAAATATAGGTACGGGGACTAGCGGTTCCTACAATGAGCAGTTCTTC. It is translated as CASSINIGTGTSGSYNEQFF.

This chain's CDR3 is CATMTEVSEQFF. The DNA for the CDR3 is TGTGCCACCATGACGGAGGTCAGTGAGCAGTTCTTC. This chain links TRBV15 with TRBJ2-1, with D possibly being TRBD2 (5 bases). Germline CDR1 LNHNV, CDR2 YYDKDF (reference sequence). The CDR3 has 12 amino acids. V dropped 7 bases and J dropped 9 bases, with 13 bases sitting between them. Full variable domain (remainder filled in from reference TRBV15 and TRBJ2-1): DAMVIQNPRYQVTQFGKPVTLSCSQTLNHNVMYWYQQKSSQAPKLLFHYYDKDFNNEADTPDNFQSRRPNTSFCFLDIRSPGLGDTAMYLCATMTEVSEQFFGPGTRLTVL.

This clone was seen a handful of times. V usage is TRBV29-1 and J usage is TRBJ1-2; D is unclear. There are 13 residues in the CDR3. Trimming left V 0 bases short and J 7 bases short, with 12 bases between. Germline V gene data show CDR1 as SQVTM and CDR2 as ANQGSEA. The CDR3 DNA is TGCAGCGTTGAAGATCGTGGGAGCGCTGGCTACACCTTC. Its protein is CSVEDRGSAGYTF.

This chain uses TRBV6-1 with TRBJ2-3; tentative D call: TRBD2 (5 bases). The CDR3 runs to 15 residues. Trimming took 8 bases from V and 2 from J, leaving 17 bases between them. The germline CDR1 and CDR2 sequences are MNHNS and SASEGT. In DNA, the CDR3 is TGTGCCAGCGCACCCAGAGGACTTTCCACAGATACGCAGTATTTT. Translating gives CASAPRGLSTDTQYF.

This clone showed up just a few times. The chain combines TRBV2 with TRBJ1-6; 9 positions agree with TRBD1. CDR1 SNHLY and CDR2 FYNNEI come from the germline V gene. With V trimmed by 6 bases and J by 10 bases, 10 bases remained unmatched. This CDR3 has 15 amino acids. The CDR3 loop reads CASSGGQGESSPLHF. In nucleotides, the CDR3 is TGTGCCAGCAGCGGGGGACAGGGTGAATCCTCACCCCTCCACTTT.

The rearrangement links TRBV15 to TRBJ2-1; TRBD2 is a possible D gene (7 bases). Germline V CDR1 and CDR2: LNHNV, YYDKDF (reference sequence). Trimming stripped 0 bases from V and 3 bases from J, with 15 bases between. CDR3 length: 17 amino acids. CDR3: CATSREQGGSIYNEQFF. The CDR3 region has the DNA TGTGCCACCAGCAGAGAACAGGGCGGGAGCATCTACAATGAGCAGTTCTTC.

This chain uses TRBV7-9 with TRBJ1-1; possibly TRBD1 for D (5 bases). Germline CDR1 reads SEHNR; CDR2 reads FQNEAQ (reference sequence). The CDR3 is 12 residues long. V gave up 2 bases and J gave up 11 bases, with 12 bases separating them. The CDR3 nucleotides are TGTGCCAGCAGCTTATATCCAGGGAGGGCTTTCTTT. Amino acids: CASSLYPGRAFF.